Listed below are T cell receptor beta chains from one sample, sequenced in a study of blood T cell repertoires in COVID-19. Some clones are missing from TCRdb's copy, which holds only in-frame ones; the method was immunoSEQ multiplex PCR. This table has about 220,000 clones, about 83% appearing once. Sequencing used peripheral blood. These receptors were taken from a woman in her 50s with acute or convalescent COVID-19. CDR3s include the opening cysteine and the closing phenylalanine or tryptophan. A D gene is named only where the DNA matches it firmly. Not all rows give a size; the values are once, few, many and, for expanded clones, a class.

CASSWDRGDTIYF	TGCGCCAGCAGCTGGGACAGGGGGGACACCATATATTTT	.	TRBD1	TRBV5-1	TRBJ1-3
CASSFVGGTSYNEQFF	TGTGCCAGCAGCTTCGTCGGCGGAACTTCCTACAATGAGCAGTTCTTC	.	.	TRBV5-6	TRBJ2-1
CASSLTSGAYNEQFF	TGTGCCAGCAGCTTAACTAGCGGGGCTTACAATGAGCAGTTCTTC	.	TRBD2	TRBV7-3	TRBJ2-1
CASRWGQGYAYEQYF	TGTGCCAGCAGATGGGGACAGGGATATGCCTACGAGCAGTACTTC	.	TRBD1	TRBV2	TRBJ2-7
CASSPWGELNTEAFF	TGTGCCAGCTCACCATGGGGAGAGTTGAACACTGAAGCTTTCTTT	.	.	TRBV18	TRBJ1-1
CASSPRRDREAFF	TGTGCCAGCAGCCCACGCCGCGACAGGGAAGCTTTCTTT	.	.	TRBV11-2	TRBJ1-1
CASTPGDYSLAKNIQYF	TGCGCCAGCACCCCCGGGGATTACAGCCTAGCCAAAAACATTCAGTACTTC	.	.	TRBV23-1	TRBJ2-4
CASSLERGEQFF	TGTGCCAGCAGCTTAGAGCGGGGTGAGCAGTTCTTC	.	TRBD2	TRBV7-7	TRBJ2-1
CASSNRDRSFSYEQYF	TGTGCCAGCAGTAACCGGGACAGAAGTTTTTCCTACGAGCAGTACTTC	.	TRBD1	TRBV6-6	TRBJ2-7
CASRREFDNEKLFF	TGTGCCAGTAGAAGAGAATTTGATAATGAAAAACTGTTTTTT	.	.	TRBV19	TRBJ1-4
CASSAPGEYSNYGYTF	TGTGCCAGCAGTGCCCCAGGGGAATATTCAAACTATGGCTACACCTTC	few	.	TRBV28	TRBJ1-2
CAWSRGDYGYTF	TGTGCCTGGAGTCGGGGGGACTATGGCTACACCTTC	.	.	TRBV30	TRBJ1-2
CAISGGLDHQPQHF	TGTGCCATCAGTGGGGGCCTCGACCATCAGCCCCAGCATTTT	.	.	TRBV10-3	TRBJ1-5